This T cell receptor (beta chain) was retrieved from a study of blood T cell repertoires in COVID-19. Study background: COVID-19 samples from acute and convalescent phases originated in the United States, Italy and Spain. PBMCs, B-cell-depleted T cells, or T cells were the source of the cDNA or gDNA that made up the material.

In its sample, this clone was seen a few times. Per the original methods: The authors estimated nucleated cell counts from reference gene primer amplification. Some clones are missing from TCRdb's copy, which holds only in-frame ones; the method was immunoSEQ multiplex PCR. That table supplies the V and J calls and clone size; D and trimming were determined from the DNA. The table includes 60,000 to 70,000 clones, about 80% detected once. Germline-derived CDR1 and CDR2 are SGHAT and FQNNGV. The length of the CDR3 is 14 residues. V lost 4 bases and J lost 1, with 8 bases in between. The specimen was peripheral blood. V gene TRBV11-2 combines with J gene TRBJ1-3, with D unclear. This sequence originates from a woman of 80 years or more with acute or convalescent COVID-19. The CDR3 loop is CASSSRLSGNTIYF. The CDR3 DNA is TGTGCCAGCAGCTCCCGTTTATCTGGAAACACCATATATTTT.